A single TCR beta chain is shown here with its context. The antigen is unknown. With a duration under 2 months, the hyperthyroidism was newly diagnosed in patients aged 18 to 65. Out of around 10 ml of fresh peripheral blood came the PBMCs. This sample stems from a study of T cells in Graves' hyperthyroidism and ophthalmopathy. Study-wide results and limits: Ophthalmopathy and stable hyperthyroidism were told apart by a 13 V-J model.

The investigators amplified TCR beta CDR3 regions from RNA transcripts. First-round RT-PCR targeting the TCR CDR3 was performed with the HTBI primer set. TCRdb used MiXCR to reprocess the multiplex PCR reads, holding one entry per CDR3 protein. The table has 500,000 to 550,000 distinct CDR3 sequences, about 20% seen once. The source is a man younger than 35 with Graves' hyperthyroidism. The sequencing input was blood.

The CDR3 DNA sequence: TGTGCCACCAGCAGAGTTGGGTGGGGGCGGAATTCACCCCTCCACTTT. This translates into CATSRVGWGRNSPLHF. The chain is built from TRBV15 and TRBJ1-6; D possibly corresponds to TRBD1 (6 bases). From germline, CDR1 is LNHNV and CDR2 YYDKDF (reference sequence). Between the trimmed V and J ends, which lost 1 base and 7 bases, there was a span of 14 bases. CDR3 size: 16 residues.